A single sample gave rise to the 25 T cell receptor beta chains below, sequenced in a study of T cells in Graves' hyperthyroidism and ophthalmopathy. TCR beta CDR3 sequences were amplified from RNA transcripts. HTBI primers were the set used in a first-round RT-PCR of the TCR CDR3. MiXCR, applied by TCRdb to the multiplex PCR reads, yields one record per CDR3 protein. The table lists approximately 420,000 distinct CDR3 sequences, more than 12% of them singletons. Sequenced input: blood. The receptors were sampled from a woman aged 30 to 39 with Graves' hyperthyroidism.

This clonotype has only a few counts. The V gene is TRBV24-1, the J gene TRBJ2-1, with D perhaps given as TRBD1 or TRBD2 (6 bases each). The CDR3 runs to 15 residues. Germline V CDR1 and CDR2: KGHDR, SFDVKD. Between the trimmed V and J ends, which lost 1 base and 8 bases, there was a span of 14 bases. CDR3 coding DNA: TGTGCCACCAGTGATTTCCCAGGGGACTCTGATGAGCAGTTCTTC. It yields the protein CATSDFPGDSDEQFF.

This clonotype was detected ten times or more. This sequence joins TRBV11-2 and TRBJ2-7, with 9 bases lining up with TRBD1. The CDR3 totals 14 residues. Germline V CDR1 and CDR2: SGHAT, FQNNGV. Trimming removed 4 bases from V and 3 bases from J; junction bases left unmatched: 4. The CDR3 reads CASSSMTGGYEQYF. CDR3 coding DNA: TGTGCCAGCAGCTCCATGACAGGGGGCTACGAGCAGTACTTC.

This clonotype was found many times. CDR3 residues: CASSLSGGTGELFF. CDR3 coding DNA: TGTGCCAGCAGTTTATCAGGGGGCACCGGGGAGCTGTTTTTT. The chain combines TRBV12-3 or TRBV12-4 with TRBJ2-2; 7 bases match TRBD1. CDR3 length equals 14 residues. V lost 2 bases to trimming and J lost 4 bases; unmatched junction nucleotides: 1.

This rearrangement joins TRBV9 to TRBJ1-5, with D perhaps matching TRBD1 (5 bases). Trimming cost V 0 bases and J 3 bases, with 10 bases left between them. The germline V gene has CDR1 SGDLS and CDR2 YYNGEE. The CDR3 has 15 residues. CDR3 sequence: CASSVGGTINQPQHF. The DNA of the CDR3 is TGTGCCAGCAGCGTAGGGGGGACTATCAATCAGCCCCAGCATTTT.

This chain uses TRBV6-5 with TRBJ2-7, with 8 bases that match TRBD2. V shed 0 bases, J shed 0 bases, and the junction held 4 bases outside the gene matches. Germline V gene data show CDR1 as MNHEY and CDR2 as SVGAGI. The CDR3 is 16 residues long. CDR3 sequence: CASSYSGTRSSYEQYF. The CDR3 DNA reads TGTGCCAGCAGTTACTCGGGGACTAGAAGCTCCTACGAGCAGTACTTC.

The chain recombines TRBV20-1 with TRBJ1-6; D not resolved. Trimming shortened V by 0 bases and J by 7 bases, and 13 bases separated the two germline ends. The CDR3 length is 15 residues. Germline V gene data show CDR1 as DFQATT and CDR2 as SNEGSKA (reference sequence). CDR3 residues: CSARDVAGLNSPLHF. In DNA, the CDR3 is TGCAGTGCTAGAGACGTAGCAGGCCTCAATTCACCCCTCCACTTT.

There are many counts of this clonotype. The DNA of the CDR3 is TGTGCCAGCAGTGCCAGCGGGAGGGCCCTGGGCGAGCAGTACTTC. Translated: CASSASGRALGEQYF. The chain carries TRBV6-1 and TRBJ2-7, with 10 positions matching TRBD2. This CDR3 spans 15 amino acids. After removal of 4 bases from V and 6 bases from J, the junction contained 9 bases not matched to a gene. The V gene's germline CDR1 is MNHNS and CDR2 SASEGT.

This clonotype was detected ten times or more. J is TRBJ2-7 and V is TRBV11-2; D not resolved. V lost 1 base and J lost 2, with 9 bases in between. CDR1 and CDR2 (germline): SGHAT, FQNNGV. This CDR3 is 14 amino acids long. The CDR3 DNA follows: TGTGCCAGCAGCTTAGGTGCCGAAACCTACGAGCAGTACTTC. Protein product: CASSLGAETYEQYF.

CDR3 residues: CASSLAWLAGGPYEQYF. CDR3 nucleotide sequence: TGTGCCAGCAGCTTAGCGTGGCTAGCGGGAGGGCCATACGAGCAGTACTTC. V is TRBV7-2 and J is TRBJ2-7; TRBD2 matches 12 bases. There are 17 residues in the CDR3. The J segment lost 4 bases and the V segment lost 0 bases, leaving 7 bases of the junction unmatched. Germline assignment: CDR1 SGHTA and CDR2 FQGNSA. The full variable domain, in which reference TRBV7-2 and TRBJ2-7 provide the parts outside the CDR3, is GAGVSQSPSNKVTEKGKDVELRCDPISGHTALYWYRQSLGQGLEFLIYFQGNSAPDKSGLPSDRFSAERTGGSVSTLTIQRTQQEDSAVYLCASSLAWLAGGPYEQYFGPGTRLTVT.

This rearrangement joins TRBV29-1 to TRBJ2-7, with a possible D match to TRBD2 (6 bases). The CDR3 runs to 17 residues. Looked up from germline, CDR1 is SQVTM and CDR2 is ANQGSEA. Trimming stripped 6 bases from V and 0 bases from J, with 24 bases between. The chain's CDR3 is CSVTRDSSGPSSYEQYF. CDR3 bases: TGCAGCGTGACGCGGGATTCGAGCGGGCCGAGCTCCTACGAGCAGTACTTC.

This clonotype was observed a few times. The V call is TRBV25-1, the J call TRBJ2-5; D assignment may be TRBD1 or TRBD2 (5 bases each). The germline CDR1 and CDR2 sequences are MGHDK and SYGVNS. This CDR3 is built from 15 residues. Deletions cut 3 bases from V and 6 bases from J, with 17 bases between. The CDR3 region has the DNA TGTGCCAGCAGTGACTTCCAGGTGGTGGGACAGACCCAGTACTTC. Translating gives CASSDFQVVGQTQYF.

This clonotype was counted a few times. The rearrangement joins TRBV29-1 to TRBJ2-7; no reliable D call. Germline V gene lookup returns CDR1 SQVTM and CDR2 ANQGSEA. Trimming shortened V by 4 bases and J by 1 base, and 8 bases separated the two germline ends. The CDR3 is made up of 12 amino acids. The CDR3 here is CSVVGHSYEQYF. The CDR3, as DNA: TGCAGCGTTGTTGGTCATTCCTACGAGCAGTACTTC.

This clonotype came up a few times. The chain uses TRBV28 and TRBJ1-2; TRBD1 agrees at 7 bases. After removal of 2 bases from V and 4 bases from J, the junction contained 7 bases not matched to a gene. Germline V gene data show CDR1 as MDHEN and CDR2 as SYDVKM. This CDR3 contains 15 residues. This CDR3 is CASSLAGGLGYGYTF. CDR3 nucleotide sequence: TGTGCCAGCAGTTTAGCAGGGGGACTTGGCTATGGCTACACCTTC.

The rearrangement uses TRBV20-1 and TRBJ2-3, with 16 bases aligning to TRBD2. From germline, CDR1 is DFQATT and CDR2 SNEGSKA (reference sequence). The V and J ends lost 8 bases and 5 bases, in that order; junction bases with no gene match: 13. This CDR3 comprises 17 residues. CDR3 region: CSPAGGLAGGRVDTQYF. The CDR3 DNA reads TGCAGTCCAGCGGGGGGACTAGCGGGAGGGCGAGTAGATACGCAGTATTTT.

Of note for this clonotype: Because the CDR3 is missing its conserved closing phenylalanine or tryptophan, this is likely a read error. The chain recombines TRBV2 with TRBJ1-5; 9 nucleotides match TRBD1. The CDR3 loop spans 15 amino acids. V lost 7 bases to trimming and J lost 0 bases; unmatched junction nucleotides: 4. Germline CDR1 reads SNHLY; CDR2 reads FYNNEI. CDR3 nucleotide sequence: TGTGCCAGCACCCTGGGACAGGGTAGCAATCAGCCCCAGCATTTG. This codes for CASTLGQGSNQPQHL.

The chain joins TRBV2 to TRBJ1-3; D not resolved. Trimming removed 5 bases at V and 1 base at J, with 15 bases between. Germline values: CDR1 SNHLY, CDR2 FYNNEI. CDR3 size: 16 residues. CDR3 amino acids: CASSPDGLISGNTIYF. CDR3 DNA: TGTGCCAGCAGTCCGGACGGGCTGATATCTGGAAACACCATATATTTT.

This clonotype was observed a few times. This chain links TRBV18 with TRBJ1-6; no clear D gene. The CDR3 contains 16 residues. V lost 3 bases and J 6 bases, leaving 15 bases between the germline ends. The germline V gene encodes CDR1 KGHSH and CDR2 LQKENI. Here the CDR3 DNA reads TGTGCCAGCTCACCTTCCCTCGGTATGGGTAATTCACCCCTCCACTTT. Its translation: CASSPSLGMGNSPLHF.

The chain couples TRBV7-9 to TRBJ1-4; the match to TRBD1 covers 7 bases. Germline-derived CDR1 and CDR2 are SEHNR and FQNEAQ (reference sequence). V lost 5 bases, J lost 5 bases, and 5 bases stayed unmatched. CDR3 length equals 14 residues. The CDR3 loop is CASSLRDSNEKLFF. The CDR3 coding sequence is TGTGCCAGCAGCCTACGGGACAGCAATGAAAAACTGTTTTTT.

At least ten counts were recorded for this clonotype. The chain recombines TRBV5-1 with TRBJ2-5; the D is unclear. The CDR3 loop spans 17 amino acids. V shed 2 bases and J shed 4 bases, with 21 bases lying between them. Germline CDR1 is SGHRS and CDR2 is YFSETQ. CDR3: CASSFLGRPSKGETQYF. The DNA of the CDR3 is TGCGCCAGCAGCTTCCTCGGACGTCCCTCCAAAGGAGAGACCCAGTACTTC.

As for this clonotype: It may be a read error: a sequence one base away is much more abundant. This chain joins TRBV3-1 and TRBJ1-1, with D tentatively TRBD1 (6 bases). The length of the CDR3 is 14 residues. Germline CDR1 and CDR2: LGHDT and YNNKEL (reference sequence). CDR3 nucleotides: TGTGCCGGCAGCCAGTCAGGGGTGGGCACTGAAGCTTTCTTT. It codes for CAGSQSGVGTEAFF.

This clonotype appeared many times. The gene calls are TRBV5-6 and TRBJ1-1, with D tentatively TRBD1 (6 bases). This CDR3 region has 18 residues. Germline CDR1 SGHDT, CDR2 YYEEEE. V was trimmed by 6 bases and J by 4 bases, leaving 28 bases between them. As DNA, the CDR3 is TGTGCCAGCAACAAACAGGGTGGGGTTCGAGCCTGGAGCACTGAAGCTTTCTTT. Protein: CASNKQGGVRAWSTEAFF. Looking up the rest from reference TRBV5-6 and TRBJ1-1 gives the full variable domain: DAGVTQSPTHLIKTRGQQVTLRCSPKSGHDTVSWYQQALGQGPQFIFQYYEEEERQRGNFPDRFSGHQFPNYSSELNVNALLLGDSALYLCASNKQGGVRAWSTEAFFGQGTRLTVV.

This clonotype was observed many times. DNA of the CDR3: TGTGCCAGCAGCCTCCCGCTTTTCGAGCAGTTCTTC. Encoded protein: CASSLPLFEQFF. The rearrangement links TRBV11-2 to TRBJ2-1, with unresolved D. CDR3 length: 12 residues. Trimming took off 5 bases at V and 10 bases at J, with 12 bases between the two ends. Germline-derived CDR1 and CDR2 are SGHAT and FQNNGV.

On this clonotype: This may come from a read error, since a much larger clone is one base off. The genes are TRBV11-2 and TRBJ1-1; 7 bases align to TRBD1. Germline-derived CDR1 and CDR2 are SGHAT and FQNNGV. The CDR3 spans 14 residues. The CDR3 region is CASSSGDSYTGAFF. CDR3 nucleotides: TGTGCCAGCAGCTCCGGGGACAGTTACACTGGAGCTTTCTTT.

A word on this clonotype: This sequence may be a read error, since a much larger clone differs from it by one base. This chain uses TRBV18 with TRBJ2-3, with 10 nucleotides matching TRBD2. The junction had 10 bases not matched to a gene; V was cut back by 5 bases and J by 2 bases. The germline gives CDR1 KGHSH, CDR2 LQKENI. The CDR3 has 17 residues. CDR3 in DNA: TGTGCCAGCTCATCACTACCTAGCGGGGGAACCACAGATACGCAGTATTTT. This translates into CASSSLPSGGTTDTQYF.

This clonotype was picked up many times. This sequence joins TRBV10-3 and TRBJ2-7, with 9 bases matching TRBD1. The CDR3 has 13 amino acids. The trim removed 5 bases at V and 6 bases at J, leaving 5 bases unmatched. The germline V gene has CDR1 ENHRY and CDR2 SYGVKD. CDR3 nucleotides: TGTGCCATCAGTATGACAGGGGGAGGCGAGCAGTACTTC. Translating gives CAISMTGGGEQYF.